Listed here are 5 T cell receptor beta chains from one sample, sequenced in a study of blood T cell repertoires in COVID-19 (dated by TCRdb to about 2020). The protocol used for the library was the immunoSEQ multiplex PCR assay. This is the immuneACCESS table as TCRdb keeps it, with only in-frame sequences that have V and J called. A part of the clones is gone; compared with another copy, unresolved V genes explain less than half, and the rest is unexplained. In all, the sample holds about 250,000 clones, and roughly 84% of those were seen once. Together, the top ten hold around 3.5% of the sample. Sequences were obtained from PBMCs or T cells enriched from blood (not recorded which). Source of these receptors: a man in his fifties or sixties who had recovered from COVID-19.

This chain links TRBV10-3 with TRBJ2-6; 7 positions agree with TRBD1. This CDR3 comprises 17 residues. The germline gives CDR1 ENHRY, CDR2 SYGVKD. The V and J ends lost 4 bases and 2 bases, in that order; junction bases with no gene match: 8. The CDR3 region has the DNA TGTGCCATCAGTGTCGACAGGGCGTCCCCTGGGGCCAACGTCCTGACTTTC. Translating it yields CAISVDRASPGANVLTF.

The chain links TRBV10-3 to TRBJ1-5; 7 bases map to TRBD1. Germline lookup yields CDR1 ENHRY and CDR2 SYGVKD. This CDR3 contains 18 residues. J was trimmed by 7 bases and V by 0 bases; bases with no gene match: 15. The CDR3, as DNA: TGTGCCATCAGTGAGTCGAAGAGAGGGGGCCTTGGAAACCAGCCCCAGCATTTT. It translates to CAISESKRGGLGNQPQHF.

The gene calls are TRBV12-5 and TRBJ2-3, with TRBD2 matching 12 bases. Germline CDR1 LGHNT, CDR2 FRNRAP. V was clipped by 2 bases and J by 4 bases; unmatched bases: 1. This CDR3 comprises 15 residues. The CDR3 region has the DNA TGTGCTAGTGGTTTGACTAGCGGGGGGTCAGATACGCAGTATTTT. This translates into CASGLTSGGSDTQYF.

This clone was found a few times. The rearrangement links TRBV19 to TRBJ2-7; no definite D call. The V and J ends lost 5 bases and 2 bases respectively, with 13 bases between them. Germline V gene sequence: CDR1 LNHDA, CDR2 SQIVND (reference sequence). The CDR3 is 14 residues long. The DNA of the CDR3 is TGTGCCAGTAGTGCAACATTTTCCACCTACGAGCAGTACTTC. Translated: CASSATFSTYEQYF.

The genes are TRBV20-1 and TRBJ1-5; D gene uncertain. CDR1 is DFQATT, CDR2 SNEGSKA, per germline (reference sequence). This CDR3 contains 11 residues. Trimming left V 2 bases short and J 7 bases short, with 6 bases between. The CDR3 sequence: CSARSGQPQHF. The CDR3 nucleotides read TGCAGTGCTAGATCTGGCCAGCCCCAGCATTTT.